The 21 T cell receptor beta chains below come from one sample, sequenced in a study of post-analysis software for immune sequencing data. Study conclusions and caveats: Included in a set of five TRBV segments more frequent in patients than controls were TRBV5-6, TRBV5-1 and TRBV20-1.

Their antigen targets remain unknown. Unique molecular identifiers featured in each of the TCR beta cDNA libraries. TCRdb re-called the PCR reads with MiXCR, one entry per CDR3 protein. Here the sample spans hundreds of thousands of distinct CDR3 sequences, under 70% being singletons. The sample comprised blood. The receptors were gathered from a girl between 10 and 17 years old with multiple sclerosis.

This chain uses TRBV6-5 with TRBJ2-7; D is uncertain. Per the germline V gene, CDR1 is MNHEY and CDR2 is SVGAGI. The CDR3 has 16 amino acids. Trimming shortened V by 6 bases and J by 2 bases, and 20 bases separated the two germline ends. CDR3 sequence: CASSAIGRVAAYEQYF. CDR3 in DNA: TGTGCCAGCAGCGCGATAGGACGGGTTGCTGCCTACGAGCAGTACTTC.

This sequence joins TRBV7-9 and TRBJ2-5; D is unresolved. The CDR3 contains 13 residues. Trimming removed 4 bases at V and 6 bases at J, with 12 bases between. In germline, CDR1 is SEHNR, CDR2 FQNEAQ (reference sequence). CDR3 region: CASSSGPAKTQYF. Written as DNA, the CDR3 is TGTGCCAGCAGCTCCGGACCCGCGAAGACCCAGTACTTC.

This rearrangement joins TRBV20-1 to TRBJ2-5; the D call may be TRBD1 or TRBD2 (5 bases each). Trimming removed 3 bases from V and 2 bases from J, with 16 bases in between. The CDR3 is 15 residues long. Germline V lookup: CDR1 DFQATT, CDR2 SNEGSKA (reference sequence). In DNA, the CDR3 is TGCAGTGCTAGGAGGGGAGACTTGCGGCAAGAGACCCAGTACTTC. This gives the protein CSARRGDLRQETQYF.

The CDR3 sequence is CAIQPGLYYNEQFF. CDR3 DNA sequence: TGTGCCATCCAACCGGGACTCTATTACAATGAGCAGTTCTTC. The V gene is TRBV10-3, the J gene TRBJ2-1; weak D call: TRBD2 (6 bases). The CDR3 consists of 14 residues. Trimming removed 8 bases at V and 4 bases at J, with 15 bases between. Germline lookup yields CDR1 ENHRY and CDR2 SYGVKD.

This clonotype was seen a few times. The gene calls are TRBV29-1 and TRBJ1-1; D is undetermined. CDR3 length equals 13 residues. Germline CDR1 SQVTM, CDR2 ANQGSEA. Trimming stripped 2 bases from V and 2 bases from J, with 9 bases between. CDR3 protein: CSVERLANTEAFF. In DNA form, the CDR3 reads TGCAGCGTTGAAAGGTTGGCAAACACTGAAGCTTTCTTT. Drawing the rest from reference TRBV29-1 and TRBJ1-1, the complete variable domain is SAVISQKPSRDICQRGTSLTIQCQVDSQVTMMFWYRQQPGQSLTLIATANQGSEATYESGFVIDKFPISRPNLTFSTLTVSNMSPEDSSIYLCSVERLANTEAFFGQGTRLTVV.

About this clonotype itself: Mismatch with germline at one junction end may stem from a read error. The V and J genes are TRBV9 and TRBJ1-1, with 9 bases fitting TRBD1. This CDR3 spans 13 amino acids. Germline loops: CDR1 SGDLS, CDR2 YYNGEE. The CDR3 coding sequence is TGTGCCAGCAACGTAGGACAGGGGACTGAAGCTTTCTTT. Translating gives CASNVGQGTEAFF.

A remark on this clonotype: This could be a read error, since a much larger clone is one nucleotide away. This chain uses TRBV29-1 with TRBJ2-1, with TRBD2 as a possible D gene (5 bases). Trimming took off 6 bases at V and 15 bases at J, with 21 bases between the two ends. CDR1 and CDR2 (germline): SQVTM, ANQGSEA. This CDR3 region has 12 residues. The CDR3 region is CSVHTDEGWGFF. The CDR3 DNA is TGCAGCGTCCACACGGACGAGGGTTGGGGGTTCTTC.

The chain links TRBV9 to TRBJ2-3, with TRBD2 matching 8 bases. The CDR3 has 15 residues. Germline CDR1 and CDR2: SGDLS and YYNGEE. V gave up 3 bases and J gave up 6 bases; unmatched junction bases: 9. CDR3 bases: TGTGCCAGCAGCGGAGGGGTAGCGGGAATGGATACGCAGTATTTT. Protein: CASSGGVAGMDTQYF.

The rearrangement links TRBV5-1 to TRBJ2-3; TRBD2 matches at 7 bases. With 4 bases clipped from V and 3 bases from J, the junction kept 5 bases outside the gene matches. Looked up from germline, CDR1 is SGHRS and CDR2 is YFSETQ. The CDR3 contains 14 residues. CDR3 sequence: CASSLPGGTDTQYF. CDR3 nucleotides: TGCGCCAGCAGCCTCCCCGGGGGGACAGATACGCAGTATTTT.

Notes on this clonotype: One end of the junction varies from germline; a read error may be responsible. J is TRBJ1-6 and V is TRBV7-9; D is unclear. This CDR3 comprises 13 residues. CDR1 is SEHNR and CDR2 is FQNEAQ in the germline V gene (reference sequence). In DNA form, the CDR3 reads TGTGCCAGCACGCCCCCTGGGAGTTCACCCCCCCACTTT. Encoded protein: CASTPPGSSPPHF.

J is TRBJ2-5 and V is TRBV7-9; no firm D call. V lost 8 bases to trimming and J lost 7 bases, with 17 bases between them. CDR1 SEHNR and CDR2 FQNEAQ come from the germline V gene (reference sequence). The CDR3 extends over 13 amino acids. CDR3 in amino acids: CASLPEASGTQYF. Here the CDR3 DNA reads TGTGCCAGCCTCCCGGAAGCCTCGGGGACCCAGTACTTC. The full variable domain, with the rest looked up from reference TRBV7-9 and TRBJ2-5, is DTGVSQNPRHKITKRGQNVTFRCDPISEHNRLYWYRQTLGQGPEFLTYFQNEAQLEKSRLLSDRFSAERPKGSFSTLEIQRTEQGDSAMYLCASLPEASGTQYFGPGTRLLVL.

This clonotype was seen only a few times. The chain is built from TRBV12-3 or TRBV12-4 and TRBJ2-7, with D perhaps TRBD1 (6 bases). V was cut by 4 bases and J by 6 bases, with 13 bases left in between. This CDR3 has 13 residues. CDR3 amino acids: CASSSITGIEQYF. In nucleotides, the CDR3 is TGTGCCAGCAGTTCTATTACAGGGATCGAGCAGTACTTC.

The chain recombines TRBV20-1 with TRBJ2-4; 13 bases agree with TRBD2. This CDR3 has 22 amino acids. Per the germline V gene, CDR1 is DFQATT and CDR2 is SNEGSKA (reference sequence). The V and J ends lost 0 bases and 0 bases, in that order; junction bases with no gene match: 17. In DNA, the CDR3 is TGCAGTGCTAGAGACCAAAGGCCGGGACTAGCGGGATTGGAGCTAGCCAAAAACATTCAGTACTTC. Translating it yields CSARDQRPGLAGLELAKNIQYF.

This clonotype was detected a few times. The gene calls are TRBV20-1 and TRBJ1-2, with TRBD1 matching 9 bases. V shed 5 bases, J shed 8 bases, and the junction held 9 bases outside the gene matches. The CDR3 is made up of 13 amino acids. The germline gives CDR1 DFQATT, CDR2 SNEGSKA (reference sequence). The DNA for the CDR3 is TGCAGTGCTCCGCCGGGACAGGGTAGCGGCTACACCTTC. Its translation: CSAPPGQGSGYTF.

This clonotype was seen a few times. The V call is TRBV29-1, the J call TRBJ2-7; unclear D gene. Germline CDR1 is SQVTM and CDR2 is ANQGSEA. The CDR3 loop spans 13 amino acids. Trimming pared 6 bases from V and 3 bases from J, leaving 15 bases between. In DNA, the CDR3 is TGCAGCGTAGTGCCGTTCGATGACTACGAGCAGTACTTC. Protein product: CSVVPFDDYEQYF.

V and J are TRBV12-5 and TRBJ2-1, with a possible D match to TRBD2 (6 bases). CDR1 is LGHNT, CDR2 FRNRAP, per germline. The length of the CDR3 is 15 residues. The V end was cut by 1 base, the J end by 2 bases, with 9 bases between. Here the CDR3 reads CASGLEEGAYNEQFF. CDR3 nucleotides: TGTGCTAGTGGTTTGGAGGAGGGAGCCTACAATGAGCAGTTCTTC.

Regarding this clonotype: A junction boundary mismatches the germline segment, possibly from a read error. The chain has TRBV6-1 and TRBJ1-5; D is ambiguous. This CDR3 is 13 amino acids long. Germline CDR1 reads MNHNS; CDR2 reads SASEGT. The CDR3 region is CAGSEGYYQPQHF. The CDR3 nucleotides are TGTGCCGGCAGTGAGGGCTACTATCAGCCCCAGCATTTT.

The CDR3 nucleotides are TGCAGTGCTACCTTAGCGTCGATTCCCTACGAGCAGTACTTC. It encodes CSATLASIPYEQYF. The gene calls are TRBV20-1 and TRBJ2-7; perhaps TRBD2 as D (5 bases). Trimming stripped 4 bases from V and 2 bases from J, with 15 bases between. This CDR3 comprises 14 residues. The germline V gene encodes CDR1 DFQATT and CDR2 SNEGSKA (reference sequence).

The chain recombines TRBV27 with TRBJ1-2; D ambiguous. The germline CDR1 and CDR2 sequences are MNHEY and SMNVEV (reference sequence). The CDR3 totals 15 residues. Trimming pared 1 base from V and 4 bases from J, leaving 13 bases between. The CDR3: CASSLWADLPYGYTF. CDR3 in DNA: TGTGCCAGCAGTTTATGGGCAGACCTTCCCTATGGCTACACCTTC.

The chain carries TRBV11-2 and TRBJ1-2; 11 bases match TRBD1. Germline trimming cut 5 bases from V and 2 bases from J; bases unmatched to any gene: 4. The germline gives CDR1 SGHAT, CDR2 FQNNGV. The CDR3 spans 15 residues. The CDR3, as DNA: TGTGCCAGCAGCCAGGGGACAGGGGGGAACTATGGCTACACCTTC. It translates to CASSQGTGGNYGYTF.

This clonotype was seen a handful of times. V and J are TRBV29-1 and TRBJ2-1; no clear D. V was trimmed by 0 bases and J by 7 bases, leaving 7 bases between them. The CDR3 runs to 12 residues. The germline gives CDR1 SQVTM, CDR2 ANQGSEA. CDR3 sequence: CSVEEMRNEQFF. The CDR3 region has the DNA TGCAGCGTTGAAGAGATGCGGAATGAGCAGTTCTTC.